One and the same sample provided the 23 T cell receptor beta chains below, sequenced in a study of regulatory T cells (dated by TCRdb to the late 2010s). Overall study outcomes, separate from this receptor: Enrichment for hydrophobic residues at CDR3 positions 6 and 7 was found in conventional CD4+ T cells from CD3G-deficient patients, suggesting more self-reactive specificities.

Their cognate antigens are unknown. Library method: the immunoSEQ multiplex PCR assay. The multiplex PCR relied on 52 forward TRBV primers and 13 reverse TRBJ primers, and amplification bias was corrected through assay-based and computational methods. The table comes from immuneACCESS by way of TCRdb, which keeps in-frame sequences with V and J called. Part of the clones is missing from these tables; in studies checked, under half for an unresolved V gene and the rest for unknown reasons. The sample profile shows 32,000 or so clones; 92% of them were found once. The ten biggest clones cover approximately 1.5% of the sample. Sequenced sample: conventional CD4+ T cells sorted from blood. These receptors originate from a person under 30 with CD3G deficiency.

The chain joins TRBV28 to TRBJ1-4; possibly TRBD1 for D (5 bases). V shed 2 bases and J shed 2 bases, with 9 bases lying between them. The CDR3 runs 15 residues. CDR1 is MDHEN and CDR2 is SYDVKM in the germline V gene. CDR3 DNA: TGTGCCAGCAGTTTAGGGGGTGGGACTAATGAAAAACTGTTTTTT. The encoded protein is CASSLGGGTNEKLFF.

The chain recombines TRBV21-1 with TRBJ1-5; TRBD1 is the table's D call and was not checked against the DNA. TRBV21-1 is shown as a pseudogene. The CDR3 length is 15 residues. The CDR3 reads CASSKVNRGHQPQHF. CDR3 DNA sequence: TGTGCCAGCAGCAAAGTTAACAGGGGTCATCAGCCCCAGCATTTT.

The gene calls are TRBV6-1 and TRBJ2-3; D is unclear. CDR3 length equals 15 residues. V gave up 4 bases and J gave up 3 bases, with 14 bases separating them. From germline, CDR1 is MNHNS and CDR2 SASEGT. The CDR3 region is CASSVTGVSTDTQYF. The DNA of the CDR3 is TGTGCCAGCAGTGTGACTGGGGTCTCGACAGATACGCAGTATTTT.

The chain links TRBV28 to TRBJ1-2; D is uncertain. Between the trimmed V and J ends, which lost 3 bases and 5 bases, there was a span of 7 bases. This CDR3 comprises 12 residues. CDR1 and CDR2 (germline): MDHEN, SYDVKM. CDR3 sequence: CASSFGGYGYTF. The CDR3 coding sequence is TGTGCCAGCAGTTTCGGAGGTTATGGCTACACCTTC.

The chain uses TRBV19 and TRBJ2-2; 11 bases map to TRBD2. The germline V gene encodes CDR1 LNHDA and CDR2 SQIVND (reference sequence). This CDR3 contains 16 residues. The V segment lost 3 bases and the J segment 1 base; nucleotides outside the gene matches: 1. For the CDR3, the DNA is TGTGCCAGTAGTATTGGGACTAGCGGGAACACCGGGGAGCTGTTTTTT. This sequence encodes CASSIGTSGNTGELFF.

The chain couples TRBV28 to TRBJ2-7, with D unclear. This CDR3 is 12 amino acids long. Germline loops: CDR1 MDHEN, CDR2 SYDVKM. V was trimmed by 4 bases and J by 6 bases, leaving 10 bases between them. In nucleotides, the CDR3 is TGTGCCAGCAGTTACGGCTGGGGCGAGCAGTACTTC. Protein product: CASSYGWGEQYF. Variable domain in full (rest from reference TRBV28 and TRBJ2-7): DVKVTQSSRYLVKRTGEKVFLECVQDMDHENMFWYRQDPGLGLRLIYFSYDVKMKEKGDIPEGYSVSREKKERFSLILESASTNQTSMYLCASSYGWGEQYFGPGTRLTVT.

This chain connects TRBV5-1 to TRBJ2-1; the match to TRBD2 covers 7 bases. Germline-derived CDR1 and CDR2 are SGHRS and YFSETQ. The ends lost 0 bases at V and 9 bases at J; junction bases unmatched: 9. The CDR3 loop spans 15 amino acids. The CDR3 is CASSLGDGGMGEQFF. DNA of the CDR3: TGCGCCAGCAGCTTGGGAGACGGGGGGATGGGTGAGCAGTTCTTC.

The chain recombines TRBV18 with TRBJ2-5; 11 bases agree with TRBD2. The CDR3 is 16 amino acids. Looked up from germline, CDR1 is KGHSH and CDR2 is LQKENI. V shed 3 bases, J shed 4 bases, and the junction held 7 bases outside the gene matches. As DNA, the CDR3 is TGTGCCAGCTCACCGAAGCTAGCGGGAGGAAGAGAGACCCAGTACTTC. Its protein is CASSPKLAGGRETQYF.

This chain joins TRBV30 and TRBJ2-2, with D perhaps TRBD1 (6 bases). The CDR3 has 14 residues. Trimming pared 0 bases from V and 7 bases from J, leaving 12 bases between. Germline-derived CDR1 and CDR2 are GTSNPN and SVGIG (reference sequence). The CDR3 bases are TGTGCCTGGAGTGTACACAGGGTGAGCGGGGAGCTGTTTTTT. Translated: CAWSVHRVSGELFF.

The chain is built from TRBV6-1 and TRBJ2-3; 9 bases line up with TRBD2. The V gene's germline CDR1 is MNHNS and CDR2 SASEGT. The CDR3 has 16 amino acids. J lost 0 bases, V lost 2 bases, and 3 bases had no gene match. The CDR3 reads CASSERSGRSTDTQYF. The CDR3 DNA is TGTGCCAGCAGTGAAAGAAGCGGGAGGAGCACAGATACGCAGTATTTT.

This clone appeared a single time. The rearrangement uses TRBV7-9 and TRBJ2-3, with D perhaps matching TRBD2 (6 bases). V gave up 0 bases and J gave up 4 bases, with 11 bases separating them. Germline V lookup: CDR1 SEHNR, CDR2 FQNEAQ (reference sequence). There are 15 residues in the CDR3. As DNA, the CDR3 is TGTGCCAGCAGCTTAGCGGGGACTCTAGCAGATACGCAGTATTTT. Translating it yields CASSLAGTLADTQYF.

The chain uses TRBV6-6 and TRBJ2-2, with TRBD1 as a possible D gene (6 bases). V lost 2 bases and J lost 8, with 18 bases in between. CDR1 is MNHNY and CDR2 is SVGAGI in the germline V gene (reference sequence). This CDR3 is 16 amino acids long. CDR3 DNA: TGTGCCAGCAGTTACGGAAACAGGGTTTCGGTAGGGGAGCTGTTTTTT. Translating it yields CASSYGNRVSVGELFF.

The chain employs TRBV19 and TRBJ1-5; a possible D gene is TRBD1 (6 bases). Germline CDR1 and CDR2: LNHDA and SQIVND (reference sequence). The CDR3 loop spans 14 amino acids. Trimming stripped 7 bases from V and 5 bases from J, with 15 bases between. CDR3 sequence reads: CASNSQGPHQPQHF. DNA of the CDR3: TGTGCCAGTAATTCGCAGGGGCCTCATCAGCCCCAGCATTTT.

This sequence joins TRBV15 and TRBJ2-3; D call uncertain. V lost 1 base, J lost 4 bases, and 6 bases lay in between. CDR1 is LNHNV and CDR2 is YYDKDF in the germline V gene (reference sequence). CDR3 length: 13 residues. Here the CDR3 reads CATSRVPSDTQYF. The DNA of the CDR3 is TGTGCCACCAGCAGAGTACCCTCAGATACGCAGTATTTT.

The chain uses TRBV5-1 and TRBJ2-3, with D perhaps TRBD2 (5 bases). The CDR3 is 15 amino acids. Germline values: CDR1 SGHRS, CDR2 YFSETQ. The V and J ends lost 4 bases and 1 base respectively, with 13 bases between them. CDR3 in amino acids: CASSGGQIGTDTQYF. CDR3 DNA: TGCGCCAGCAGCGGCGGGCAGATAGGCACAGATACGCAGTATTTT.

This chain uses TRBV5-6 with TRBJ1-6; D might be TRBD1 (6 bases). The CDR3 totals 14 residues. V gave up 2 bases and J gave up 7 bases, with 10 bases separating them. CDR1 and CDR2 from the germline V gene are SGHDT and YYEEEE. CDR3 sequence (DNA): TGTGCCAGCAGCTTAACAGGGTGGAATTCACCCCTCCACTTT. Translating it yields CASSLTGWNSPLHF.

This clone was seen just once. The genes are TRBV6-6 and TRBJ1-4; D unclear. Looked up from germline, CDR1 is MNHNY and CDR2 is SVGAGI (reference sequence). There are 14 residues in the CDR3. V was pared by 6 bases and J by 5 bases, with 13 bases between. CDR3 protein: CASRSPGYNEKLFF. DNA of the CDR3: TGTGCCAGCAGATCGCCGGGATACAATGAAAAACTGTTTTTT.

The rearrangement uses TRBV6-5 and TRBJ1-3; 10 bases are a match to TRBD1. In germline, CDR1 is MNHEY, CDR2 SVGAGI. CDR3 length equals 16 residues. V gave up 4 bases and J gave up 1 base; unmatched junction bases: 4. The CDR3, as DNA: TGTGCCAGCAGTTTCCGGGGACAGGGGTCTGGAAACACCATATATTTT. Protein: CASSFRGQGSGNTIYF.

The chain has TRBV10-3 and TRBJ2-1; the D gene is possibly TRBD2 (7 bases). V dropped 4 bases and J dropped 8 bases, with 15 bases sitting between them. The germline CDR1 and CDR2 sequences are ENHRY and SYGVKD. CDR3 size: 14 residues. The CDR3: CAISVRGGKDEQFF. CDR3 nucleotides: TGTGCCATCAGTGTGCGCGGGGGCAAAGATGAGCAGTTCTTC.

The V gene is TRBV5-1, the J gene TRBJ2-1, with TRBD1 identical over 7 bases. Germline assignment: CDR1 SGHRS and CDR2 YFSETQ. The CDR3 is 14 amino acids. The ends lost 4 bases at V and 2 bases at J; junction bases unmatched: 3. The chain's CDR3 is CASSIGQAYNEQFF. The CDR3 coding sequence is TGCGCCAGCAGCATAGGACAGGCCTACAATGAGCAGTTCTTC. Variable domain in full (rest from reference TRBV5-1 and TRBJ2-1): KAGVTQTPRYLIKTRGQQVTLSCSPISGHRSVSWYQQTPGQGLQFLFEYFSETQRNKGNFPGRFSGRQFSNSRSEMNVSTLELGDSALYLCASSIGQAYNEQFFGPGTRLTVL.

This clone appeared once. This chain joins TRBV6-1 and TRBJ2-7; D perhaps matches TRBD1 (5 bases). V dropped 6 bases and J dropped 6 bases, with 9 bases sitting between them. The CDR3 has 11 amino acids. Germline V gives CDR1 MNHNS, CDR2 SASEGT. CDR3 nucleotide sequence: TGTGCCAGCAGGCAGGGTGGCGAGCAGTACTTC. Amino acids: CASRQGGEQYF.

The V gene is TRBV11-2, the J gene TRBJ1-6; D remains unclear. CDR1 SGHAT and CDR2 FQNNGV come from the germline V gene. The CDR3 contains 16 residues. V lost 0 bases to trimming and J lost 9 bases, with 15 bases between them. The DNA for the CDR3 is TGTGCCAGCAGCTTAGATGGTCAGAGGTGGGGTTCACCCCTCCACTTT. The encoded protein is CASSLDGQRWGSPLHF.

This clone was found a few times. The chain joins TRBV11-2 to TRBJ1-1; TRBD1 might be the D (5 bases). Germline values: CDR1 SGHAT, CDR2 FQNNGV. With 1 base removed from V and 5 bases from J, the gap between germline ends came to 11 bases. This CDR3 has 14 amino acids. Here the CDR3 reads CASSLGGALTEAFF. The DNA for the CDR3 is TGTGCCAGCAGCTTAGGCGGGGCACTAACTGAAGCTTTCTTT. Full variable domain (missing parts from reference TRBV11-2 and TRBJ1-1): EAGVAQSPRYKIIEKRQSVAFWCNPISGHATLYWYQQILGQGPKLLIQFQNNGVVDDSQLPKDRFSAERLKGVDSTLKIQPAKLEDSAVYLCASSLGGALTEAFFGQGTRLTVV.